This T cell receptor beta chain was documented in a study of identical twins. Study-level results: High-abundance cord blood beta clonotypes had fewer insertions; memory repertoires showed none.

With regard to this clonotype: Its antigen is not identified.

Trimming removed 4 bases at V and 4 bases at J, with 12 bases between. There are 14 residues in the CDR3. Germline-derived CDR1 and CDR2 are ENHRY and SYGVKD. All donors were healthy Caucasians. TCRdb re-analysed the 5' RACE reads in MiXCR, keeping a single row per CDR3 protein. The sample holds 450,000 to 500,000 distinct CDR3 sequences, roughly 13% seen once. In addition, the sample was reused for a study of yellow fever vaccine responses in identical twins. According to that study: Reportedly, the T cell response mounted by twins to vaccine seemed partly convergent, partly personalized.

The receptor was derived from a woman aged 18-35 years in good health. The chain combines TRBV10-3 with TRBJ2-3; D not certain. Source material: CD4+ T cells sorted from blood. Here the CDR3 DNA reads TGTGCCATCAGTGTTGTAGTGCCCCCAGATACGCAGTATTTT. Translated: CAISVVVPPDTQYF.